This TCR beta chain was sequenced for a study of human T cells and chemical hapten exposure. Sample time point: pre-sensitization, week 0. Indicated treatment: therapeutic diphenylcyclopropenone sensitization with weekly scalp DPC. This clonotype was counted at least ten times. TCRdb re-called the RACE reads through MiXCR, storing one row per CDR3 protein. The sample has some 330,000 distinct CDR3 sequences; 4.5% to 7% are singletons. Germline V gene sequence: CDR1 MNHEY, CDR2 SVGAGI. Trimming removed 3 bases from V and 0 bases from J, with 8 bases in between. The CDR3 has 14 residues. The clonotype was recovered from a woman under 30 with alopecia areata. Some clones in this sample may be carry-over from other donors' samples. The sequencing used whole blood, collected in connection with sensitization to the hapten diphenylcyclopropenone (DPC). The V call is TRBV6-5, the J call TRBJ1-1, with D possibly being TRBD1 (6 bases). The CDR3 protein is CASSYGQLNTEAFF. For the CDR3, the DNA is TGTGCCAGCAGTTATGGACAGCTGAACACTGAAGCTTTCTTT.